This TCR beta chain was identified in a study of blood T cell repertoires in COVID-19. Whole-study context: Sites across the United States, Italy and Spain contributed samples from acute and convalescent COVID-19. Nucleic acid was either cDNA or gDNA, and it came from T cells, B-cell-depleted T cells, or PBMCs.

In the original analysis: Counts of nucleated cells, estimated from reference gene primer amplification, were obtained. The table came from immunoSEQ multiplex PCR; TCRdb's copy has only in-frame clones and leaves some out. The V and J calls and clone size come from that table; D and trimming were worked out from the DNA. The table lists 100,000 or so clones, under 95% of them singletons. This CDR3 spans 12 amino acids. V was pared by 6 bases and J by 6 bases, with 12 bases between. Looked up from germline, CDR1 is SQVTM and CDR2 is ANQGSEA. This chain links TRBV29-1 with TRBJ2-1; D is possibly TRBD1 (5 bases). Sequenced: peripheral blood. This TCR was recovered from a woman aged 45-59 years in a cohort sampled during active COVID-19. The CDR3: CSVQGHSNEQFF. CDR3 in DNA: TGCAGCGTCCAGGGCCACTCCAATGAGCAGTTCTTC.